The 26 T cell receptor beta chains presented below share a single source sample, sequenced in a study of T-cell reconstitution after alpha-beta-depleted transplantation in children. Unique molecular identifiers were built into the TCRbeta library. TCRdb re-derived calls from the PCR reads in MiXCR, one entry per CDR3 protein. The sample lists about 900,000 distinct CDR3 sequences, about 30% occurring once. The source was PBMCs, mostly from graft donor cells, collected 360 days after TCRalphabeta/CD19-depleted stem cell transplant. Receptors originate from a boy younger than two who had a stem cell transplant for SCID, so the T cells may come from the graft donor.

Only a few counts were recorded for this clonotype. V and J are TRBV11-2 and TRBJ1-1; D gene ambiguous. Per germline, CDR1 SGHAT and CDR2 FQNNGV. The CDR3 is made up of 14 amino acids. Trimming took 4 bases from V and 1 from J, leaving 10 bases between them. The DNA for the CDR3 is TGTGCCAGCAGCTCCCAATACAGGAACACTGAAGCTTTCTTT. Amino acids: CASSSQYRNTEAFF.

This chain connects TRBV27 to TRBJ1-1; 7 nucleotides align to TRBD1. The CDR3 spans 16 residues. With V trimmed by 5 bases and J by 4 bases, 13 bases remained unmatched. Germline assignment: CDR1 MNHEY and CDR2 SMNVEV (reference sequence). CDR3 DNA sequence: TGTGCCAGCAGTCACCCGACAGGGTTACGGGTCACTGAAGCTTTCTTT. Encoded protein: CASSHPTGLRVTEAFF.

A few counts support this clonotype. The gene calls are TRBV27 and TRBJ2-2; 8 positions agree with TRBD1. V lost 6 bases to trimming and J lost 3 bases; unmatched junction nucleotides: 9. Germline V gene lookup returns CDR1 MNHEY and CDR2 SMNVEV (reference sequence). CDR3 length: 16 amino acids. CDR3 in amino acids: CASSYDRGIYTGELFF. Written as DNA, the CDR3 is TGTGCCAGCAGCTACGACAGGGGAATTTACACCGGGGAGCTGTTTTTT.

This clonotype was counted many times. The chain uses TRBV12-3 or TRBV12-4 and TRBJ2-1; possibly TRBD1 or TRBD2 for D (5 bases each). This CDR3 comprises 16 residues. The V gene lost 8 bases and the J gene lost 4 bases, with 21 bases spanning the gap. For the CDR3, the DNA is TGTGCCAGCCCCAGTGAAGAGGGACCCGAATACAATGAGCAGTTCTTC. This translates into CASPSEEGPEYNEQFF.

The V call is TRBV12-3 or TRBV12-4, the J call TRBJ2-2, with 11 positions matching TRBD2. The CDR3 is made up of 14 amino acids. The J segment lost 5 bases and the V segment lost 6 bases, leaving 2 bases of the junction unmatched. CDR3 region: CASRVAGGTGELFF. The CDR3 DNA reads as TGTGCCAGCAGAGTAGCGGGGGGGACCGGGGAGCTGTTTTTT.

V usage is TRBV29-1 and J usage is TRBJ2-7; D may correspond to TRBD1 or TRBD2 (5 bases each). The V and J ends lost 0 bases and 3 bases respectively, with 12 bases between them. Germline values: CDR1 SQVTM, CDR2 ANQGSEA. The CDR3 has 14 amino acids. The CDR3, as DNA: TGCAGCGTTGAAGACCCGGGACCGAGCTACGAGCAGTACTTC. Its protein product is CSVEDPGPSYEQYF.

This clonotype was counted between two and nine times. This chain links TRBV12-3 or TRBV12-4 with TRBJ2-1; D could derive from TRBD1 or TRBD2 (5 bases each). CDR3 length equals 14 residues. V was trimmed by 5 bases and J by 7 bases, leaving 15 bases between them. CDR3 coding DNA: TGTGCCAGCAGTCGGGGACCCTTAGTGAATGAGCAGTTCTTC. It codes for CASSRGPLVNEQFF.

The chain recombines TRBV3-1 with TRBJ2-5, with 7 bases lining up with TRBD2. The CDR3 spans 12 residues. J lost 14 bases, V lost 4 bases, and 10 bases had no gene match. Germline loops: CDR1 LGHDT, CDR2 YNNKEL (reference sequence). DNA of the CDR3: TGTGCCAGCAGCCCAGGGTATGCGGGGGAATACTTC. This translates into CASSPGYAGEYF.

V and J are TRBV27 and TRBJ2-7; D unresolved. V lost 3 bases, J lost 4 bases, and 16 bases lay in between. Germline CDR1 reads MNHEY; CDR2 reads SMNVEV (reference sequence). This CDR3 is built from 15 residues. CDR3: CASSFRASGSYEQYF. In nucleotides, the CDR3 is TGTGCCAGCAGTTTCCGTGCATCTGGATCGTACGAGCAGTACTTC.

The gene calls are TRBV15 and TRBJ1-2, with a tentative D call TRBD1 (6 bases). Germline V gene sequence: CDR1 LNHNV, CDR2 YYDKDF (reference sequence). V was shortened by 0 bases and J by 4 bases, with 15 bases between the two germline ends. The CDR3 runs to 16 residues. In DNA form, the CDR3 reads TGTGCCACCAGCAGAGATAGACAGGATTTGGCCTATGGCTACACCTTC. It translates to CATSRDRQDLAYGYTF.

The rearrangement uses TRBV5-1 and TRBJ2-6, with D possibly matching TRBD1 (7 bases). Per the germline V gene, CDR1 is SGHRS and CDR2 is YFSETQ. This CDR3 comprises 15 residues. Trimming cost V 6 bases and J 3 bases, with 13 bases left between them. CDR3 sequence reads: CASTDRDFGANVLTF. CDR3 nucleotides: TGCGCCAGCACCGACAGGGACTTTGGGGCCAACGTCCTGACTTTC.

The chain employs TRBV12-3 or TRBV12-4 and TRBJ1-5; 9 bases line up with TRBD1. The CDR3 spans 16 residues. V gave up 7 bases and J gave up 1 base; unmatched junction bases: 8. This CDR3 reads CASTLRTGESNQPQHF. In nucleotides, the CDR3 is TGTGCCAGCACCCTAAGGACAGGGGAGAGCAATCAGCCCCAGCATTTT.

Only a few counts were recorded for this clonotype. The chain carries TRBV5-5 and TRBJ2-2, with TRBD1 matching 8 bases. The CDR3 totals 16 residues. The V and J ends lost 4 bases and 5 bases, in that order; junction bases with no gene match: 10. The V gene's germline CDR1 is SGHKS and CDR2 YYEKEE (reference sequence). CDR3 nucleotide sequence: TGTGCCAGCAGCCTGTTGGGACAGGTGTATACCGGGGAGCTGTTTTTT. Its protein product is CASSLLGQVYTGELFF.

This chain links TRBV29-1 with TRBJ2-5, with a tentative D call TRBD1 (6 bases). This CDR3 comprises 13 residues. V dropped 2 bases and J dropped 5 bases, with 12 bases sitting between them. Germline CDR1 and CDR2: SQVTM and ANQGSEA. This CDR3 is CSVERGLGETQYF. The CDR3 bases are TGCAGCGTTGAAAGGGGGTTGGGGGAGACCCAGTACTTC.

The chain has TRBV29-1 and TRBJ1-1, with TRBD1 as a possible D gene (6 bases). Per the germline V gene, CDR1 is SQVTM and CDR2 is ANQGSEA. The CDR3 runs to 14 residues. Trimming took 6 bases from V and 2 from J, leaving 16 bases between them. The CDR3 spells CSVGTILSNTEAFF. Here the CDR3 DNA reads TGCAGCGTAGGGACAATCTTAAGTAACACTGAAGCTTTCTTT.

The chain links TRBV2 to TRBJ2-7; D perhaps matches TRBD2 (7 bases). CDR3 length: 15 amino acids. CDR1 and CDR2 from the germline V gene are SNHLY and FYNNEI. Trimming removed 4 bases at V and 0 bases at J, with 13 bases between. This chain's CDR3 is CASSVGAGASYEQYF. CDR3 DNA sequence: TGTGCCAGCAGTGTAGGGGCGGGGGCCTCCTACGAGCAGTACTTC.

This clonotype was observed a handful of times. This chain uses TRBV18 with TRBJ1-3, with D unclear. Trimming took off 1 base at V and 0 bases at J, with 10 bases between the two ends. Germline lookup yields CDR1 KGHSH and CDR2 LQKENI. CDR3 size: 16 residues. The DNA of the CDR3 is TGTGCCAGCTCACCACGTCGTGAGAGCTCTGGAAACACCATATATTTT. Translation gives CASSPRRESSGNTIYF.

The chain has TRBV11-2 and TRBJ2-1; D might be TRBD2 (6 bases). V lost 1 base and J 5 bases, leaving 15 bases between the germline ends. Germline V lookup: CDR1 SGHAT, CDR2 FQNNGV. The CDR3 runs to 16 residues. The chain's CDR3 is CASSLGVGGPNNEQFF. As DNA, the CDR3 is TGTGCCAGCAGCTTAGGGGTGGGGGGTCCGAACAATGAGCAGTTCTTC.

The gene calls are TRBV18 and TRBJ1-1; maybe TRBD1 (5 bases). The germline CDR1 and CDR2 sequences are KGHSH and LQKENI. V lost 3 bases, J lost 8 bases, and 13 bases lay in between. CDR3 length: 13 amino acids. The CDR3 coding sequence is TGTGCCAGCTCACCGACCGACAGTACCGAAGCTTTCTTT. Its protein product is CASSPTDSTEAFF.

CDR3 coding DNA: TGTGCCAGCAGCCCCCGGAGGGACAGCCCTAACAATGAGCAGTTCTTC. This sequence encodes CASSPRRDSPNNEQFF. The chain is built from TRBV9 and TRBJ2-1, with a weak D call TRBD1 (7 bases). The germline CDR1 and CDR2 sequences are SGDLS and YYNGEE. V gave up 4 bases and J gave up 5 bases, with 19 bases separating them. The CDR3 is made up of 16 amino acids.

In this sample, this clonotype turned up a few times. This chain joins TRBV7-2 and TRBJ1-5; 7 nucleotides agree with TRBD1. The CDR3 runs 15 residues. The germline V gene has CDR1 SGHTA and CDR2 FQGNSA. V was pared by 1 base and J by 4 bases, with 4 bases of the junction left unmatched. CDR3 bases: TGTGCCAGCAGCTTAGGTGGGACAGCTAATCAGCCCCAGCATTTT. It codes for CASSLGGTANQPQHF.

The chain recombines TRBV11-2 with TRBJ1-2, with unresolved D. Germline-derived CDR1 and CDR2 are SGHAT and FQNNGV. The length of the CDR3 is 11 residues. The V and J ends lost 5 bases and 8 bases respectively, with 9 bases between them. In DNA, the CDR3 is TGTGCCAGCAGCACCGGCGGGGGCTACACCTTC. Translation: CASSTGGGYTF.

This chain joins TRBV4-1 and TRBJ2-7; TRBD2 matches at 8 bases. Germline V lookup: CDR1 MGHRA, CDR2 YSYEKL. The J segment lost 0 bases and the V segment lost 0 bases, leaving 7 bases of the junction unmatched. The CDR3 extends over 17 amino acids. The CDR3 here is CASSQERRGASSYEQYF. CDR3 in DNA: TGCGCCAGCAGCCAAGAACGGCGGGGGGCCAGCTCCTACGAGCAGTACTTC.

J is TRBJ2-3 and V is TRBV20-1; D may be TRBD2 (6 bases). Deletions cut 7 bases from V and 2 bases from J, with 19 bases between. The CDR3 runs to 15 residues. Germline CDR1 DFQATT, CDR2 SNEGSKA (reference sequence). CDR3 bases: TGCAGTGTCCCAGTTAGCGGTCCTAACACAGATACGCAGTATTTT. It is translated as CSVPVSGPNTDTQYF.

Only a few counts were recorded for this clonotype. CDR3 amino acids: CASSLGRLAGANYNEQFF. The CDR3 DNA follows: TGTGCCAGCAGTTTGGGGAGACTAGCGGGGGCCAACTACAATGAGCAGTTCTTC. V is TRBV12-3 or TRBV12-4 and J is TRBJ2-1; TRBD2 matches at 12 bases. This CDR3 is built from 18 residues. The junction had 9 bases not matched to a gene; V was cut back by 3 bases and J by 3 bases.

The chain carries TRBV4-1 and TRBJ2-4; D could derive from TRBD1 or TRBD2 (5 bases each). With 0 bases removed from V and 9 bases from J, the gap between germline ends came to 6 bases. The length of the CDR3 is 12 residues. Germline CDR1 and CDR2: MGHRA and YSYEKL. Here the CDR3 reads CASSQDGGIQYF. The CDR3 region has the DNA TGCGCCAGCAGCCAAGATGGGGGCATTCAGTACTTC.